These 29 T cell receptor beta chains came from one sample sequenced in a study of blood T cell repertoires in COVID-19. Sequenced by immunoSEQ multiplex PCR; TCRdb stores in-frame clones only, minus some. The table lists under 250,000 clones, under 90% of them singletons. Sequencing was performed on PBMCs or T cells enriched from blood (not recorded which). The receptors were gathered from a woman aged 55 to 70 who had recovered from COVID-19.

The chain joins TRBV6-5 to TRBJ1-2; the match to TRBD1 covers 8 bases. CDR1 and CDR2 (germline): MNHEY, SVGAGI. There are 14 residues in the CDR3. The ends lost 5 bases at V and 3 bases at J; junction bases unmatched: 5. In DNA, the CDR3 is TGTGCCAGCAGTATGGACAGGGTTGACTATGGCTACACCTTC. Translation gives CASSMDRVDYGYTF.

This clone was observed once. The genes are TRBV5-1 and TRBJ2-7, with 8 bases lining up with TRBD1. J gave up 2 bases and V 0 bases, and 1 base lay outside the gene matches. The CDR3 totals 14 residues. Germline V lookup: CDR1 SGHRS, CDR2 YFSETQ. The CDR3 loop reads CASSLAGGTYEQYF. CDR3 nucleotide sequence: TGCGCCAGCAGCTTGGCAGGGGGCACCTACGAGCAGTACTTC.

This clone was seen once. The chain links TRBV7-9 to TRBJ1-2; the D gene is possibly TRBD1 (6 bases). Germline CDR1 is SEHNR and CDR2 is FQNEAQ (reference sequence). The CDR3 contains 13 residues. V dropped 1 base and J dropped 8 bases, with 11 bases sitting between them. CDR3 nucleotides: TGTGCCAGCAGCTTAGTCAGGGGCCAAGGCTACACCTTC. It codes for CASSLVRGQGYTF.

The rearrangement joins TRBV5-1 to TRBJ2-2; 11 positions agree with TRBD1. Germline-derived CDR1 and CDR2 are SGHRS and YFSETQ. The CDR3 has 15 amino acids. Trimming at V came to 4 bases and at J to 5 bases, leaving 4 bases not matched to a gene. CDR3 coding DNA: TGCGCCAGCAGCCCCGGACAGGGGGCTACCGGGGAGCTGTTTTTT. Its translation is CASSPGQGATGELFF.

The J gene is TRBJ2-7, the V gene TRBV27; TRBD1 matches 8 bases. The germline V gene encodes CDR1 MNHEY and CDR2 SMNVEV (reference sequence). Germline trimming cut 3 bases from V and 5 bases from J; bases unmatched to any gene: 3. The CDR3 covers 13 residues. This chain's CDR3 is CASSFGQGNEQYF. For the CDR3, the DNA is TGTGCCAGCAGTTTTGGACAGGGCAACGAGCAGTACTTC.

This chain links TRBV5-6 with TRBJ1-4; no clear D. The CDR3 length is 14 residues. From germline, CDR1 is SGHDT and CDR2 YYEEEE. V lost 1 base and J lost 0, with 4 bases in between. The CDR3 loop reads CASSLIATNEKLFF. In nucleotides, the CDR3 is TGTGCCAGCAGCTTGATAGCAACTAATGAAAAACTGTTTTTT.

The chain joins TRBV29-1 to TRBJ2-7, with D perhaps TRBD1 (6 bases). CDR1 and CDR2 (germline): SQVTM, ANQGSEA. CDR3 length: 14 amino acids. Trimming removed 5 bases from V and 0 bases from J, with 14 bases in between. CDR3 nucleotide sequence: TGCAGCGTTCGAGACAGGTTTACCTCCTACGAGCAGTACTTC. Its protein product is CSVRDRFTSYEQYF.

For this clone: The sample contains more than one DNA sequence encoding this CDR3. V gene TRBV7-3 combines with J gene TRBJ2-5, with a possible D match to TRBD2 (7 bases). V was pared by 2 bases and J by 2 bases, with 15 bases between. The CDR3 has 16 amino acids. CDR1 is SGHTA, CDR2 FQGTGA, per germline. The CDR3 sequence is CASSLGGGRGQETQYF. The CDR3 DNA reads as TGTGCCAGCAGCTTAGGGGGGGGAAGGGGGCAAGAGACCCAGTACTTC.

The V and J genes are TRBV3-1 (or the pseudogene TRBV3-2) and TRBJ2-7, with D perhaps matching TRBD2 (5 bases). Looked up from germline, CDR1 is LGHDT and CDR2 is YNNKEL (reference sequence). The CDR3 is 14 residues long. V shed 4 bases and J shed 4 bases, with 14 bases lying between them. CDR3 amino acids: CASSPLALIYEQYF. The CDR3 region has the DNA TGTGCCAGCAGCCCCTTAGCGCTGATTTACGAGCAGTACTTC.

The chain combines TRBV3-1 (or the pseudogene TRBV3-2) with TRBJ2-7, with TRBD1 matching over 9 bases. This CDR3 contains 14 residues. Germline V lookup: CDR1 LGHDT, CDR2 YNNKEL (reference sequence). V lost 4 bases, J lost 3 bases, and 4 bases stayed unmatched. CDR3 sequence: CASSPGQGFYEQYF. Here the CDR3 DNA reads TGTGCCAGCAGCCCGGGACAGGGTTTCTACGAGCAGTACTTC.

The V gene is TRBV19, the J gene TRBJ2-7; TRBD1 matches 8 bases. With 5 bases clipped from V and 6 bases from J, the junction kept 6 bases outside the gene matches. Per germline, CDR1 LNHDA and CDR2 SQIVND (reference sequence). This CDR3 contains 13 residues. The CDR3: CASSPGTGREQYF. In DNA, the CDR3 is TGTGCCAGTAGTCCAGGGACAGGCCGCGAGCAGTACTTC.

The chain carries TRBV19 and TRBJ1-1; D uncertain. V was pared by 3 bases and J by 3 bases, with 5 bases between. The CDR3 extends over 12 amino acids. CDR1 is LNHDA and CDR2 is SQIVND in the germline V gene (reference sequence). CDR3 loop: CASSMTYTEAFF. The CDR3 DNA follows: TGTGCCAGTAGTATGACTTACACTGAAGCTTTCTTT.

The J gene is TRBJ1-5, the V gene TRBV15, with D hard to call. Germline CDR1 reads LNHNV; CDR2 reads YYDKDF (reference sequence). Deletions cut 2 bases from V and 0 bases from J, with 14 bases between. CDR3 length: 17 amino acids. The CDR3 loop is CATSRSGYGISNQPQHF. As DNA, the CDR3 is TGTGCCACCAGCAGATCCGGGTACGGGATTAGCAATCAGCCCCAGCATTTT.

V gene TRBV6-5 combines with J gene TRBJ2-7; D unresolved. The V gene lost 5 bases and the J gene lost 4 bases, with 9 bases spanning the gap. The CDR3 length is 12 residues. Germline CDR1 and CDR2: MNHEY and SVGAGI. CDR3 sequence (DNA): TGTGCCAGCAGTCCAGACTGGTACGAGCAGTACTTC. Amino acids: CASSPDWYEQYF.

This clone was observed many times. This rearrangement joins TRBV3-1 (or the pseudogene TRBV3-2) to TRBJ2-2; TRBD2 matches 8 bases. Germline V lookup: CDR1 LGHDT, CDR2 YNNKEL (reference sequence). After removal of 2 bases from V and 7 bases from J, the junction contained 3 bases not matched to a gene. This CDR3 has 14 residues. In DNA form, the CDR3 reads TGTGCCAGCAGCCAAAGCCTAGCGGGCGGGGAGCTGTTTTTT. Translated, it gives CASSQSLAGGELFF.

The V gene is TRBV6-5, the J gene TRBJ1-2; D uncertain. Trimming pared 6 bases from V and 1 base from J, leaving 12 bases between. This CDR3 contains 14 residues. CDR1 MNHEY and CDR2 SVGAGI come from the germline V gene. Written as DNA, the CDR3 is TGTGCCAGCAGCAACGGAGGGTTTAACTATGGCTACACCTTC. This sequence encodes CASSNGGFNYGYTF.

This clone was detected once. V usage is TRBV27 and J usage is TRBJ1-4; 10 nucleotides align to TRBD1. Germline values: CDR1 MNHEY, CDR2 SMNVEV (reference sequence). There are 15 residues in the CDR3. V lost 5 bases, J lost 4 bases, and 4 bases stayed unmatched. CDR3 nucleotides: TGTGCCAGCAGTAAAGGACAGGGGGTTAATGAAAAACTGTTTTTT. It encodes CASSKGQGVNEKLFF.

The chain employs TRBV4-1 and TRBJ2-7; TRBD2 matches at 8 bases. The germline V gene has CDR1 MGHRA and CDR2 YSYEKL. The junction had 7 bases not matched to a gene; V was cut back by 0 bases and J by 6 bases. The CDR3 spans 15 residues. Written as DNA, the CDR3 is TGCGCCAGCAGCCAAGACTCCCCGGGAGGGCTCGAGCAGTACTTC. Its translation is CASSQDSPGGLEQYF.

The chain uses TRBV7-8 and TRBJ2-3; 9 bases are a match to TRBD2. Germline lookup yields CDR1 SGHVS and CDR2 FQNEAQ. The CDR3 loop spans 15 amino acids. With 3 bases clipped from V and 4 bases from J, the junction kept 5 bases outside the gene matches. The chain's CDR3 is CASSFTSGFPDTQYF. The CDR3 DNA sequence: TGTGCCAGCAGCTTTACTAGCGGGTTTCCAGATACGCAGTATTTT.

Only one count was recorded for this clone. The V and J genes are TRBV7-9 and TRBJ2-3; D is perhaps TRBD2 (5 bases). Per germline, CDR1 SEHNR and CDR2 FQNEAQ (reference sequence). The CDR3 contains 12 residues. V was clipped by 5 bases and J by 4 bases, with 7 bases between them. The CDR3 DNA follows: TGTGCCAGCAGCCCGGAGGCAGATACGCAGTATTTT. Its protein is CASSPEADTQYF.

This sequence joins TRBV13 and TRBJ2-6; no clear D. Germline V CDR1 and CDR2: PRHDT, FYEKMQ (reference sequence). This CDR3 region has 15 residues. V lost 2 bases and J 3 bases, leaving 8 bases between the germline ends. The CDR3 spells CASSLRSYGANVLTF. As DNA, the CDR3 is TGTGCCAGCAGCTTACGGTCCTATGGGGCCAACGTCCTGACTTTC.

For the CDR3, the DNA is TGTGCCAGCAGCCACCCGACTAGAGCGGCTGCCTACGAGCAGTACTTC. It specifies CASSHPTRAAAYEQYF. This chain connects TRBV6-2 or TRBV6-3 to TRBJ2-7, with TRBD2 as a possible D gene (6 bases). V lost 6 bases, J lost 2 bases, and 20 bases lay in between. The germline CDR1 and CDR2 sequences are MNHEY and SVGEGT. The CDR3 has 16 amino acids.

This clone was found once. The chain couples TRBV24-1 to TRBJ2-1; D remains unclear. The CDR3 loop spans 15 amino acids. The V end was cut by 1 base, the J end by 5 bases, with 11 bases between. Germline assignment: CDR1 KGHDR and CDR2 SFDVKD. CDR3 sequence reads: CATSDLGTDNNEQFF. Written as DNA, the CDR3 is TGTGCCACCAGTGATTTAGGAACAGATAACAATGAGCAGTTCTTC.

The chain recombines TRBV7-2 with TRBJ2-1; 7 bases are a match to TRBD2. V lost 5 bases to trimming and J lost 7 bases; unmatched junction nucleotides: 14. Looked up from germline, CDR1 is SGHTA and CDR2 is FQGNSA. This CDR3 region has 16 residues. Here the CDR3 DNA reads TGTGCCAGCAGCCCCTTCGGCGGGAGAGTAGCAAATGAGCAGTTCTTC. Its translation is CASSPFGGRVANEQFF. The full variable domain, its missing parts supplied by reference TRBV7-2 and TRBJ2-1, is GAGVSQSPSNKVTEKGKDVELRCDPISGHTALYWYRQSLGQGLEFLIYFQGNSAPDKSGLPSDRFSAERTGGSVSTLTIQRTQQEDSAVYLCASSPFGGRVANEQFFGPGTRLTVL.

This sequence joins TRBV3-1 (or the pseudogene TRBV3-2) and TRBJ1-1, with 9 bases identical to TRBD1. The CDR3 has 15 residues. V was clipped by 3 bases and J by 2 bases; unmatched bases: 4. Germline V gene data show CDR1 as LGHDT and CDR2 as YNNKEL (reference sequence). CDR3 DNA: TGTGCCAGCAGCCACCCGGGACAGGGAAACACTGAAGCTTTCTTT. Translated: CASSHPGQGNTEAFF.

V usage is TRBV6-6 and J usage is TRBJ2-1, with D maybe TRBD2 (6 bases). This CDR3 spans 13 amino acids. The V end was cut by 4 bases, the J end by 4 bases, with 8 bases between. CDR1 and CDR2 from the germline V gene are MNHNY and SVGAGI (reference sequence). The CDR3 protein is CASSSGAYNEQFF. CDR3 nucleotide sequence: TGTGCCAGCAGTTCGGGAGCATACAATGAGCAGTTCTTC.

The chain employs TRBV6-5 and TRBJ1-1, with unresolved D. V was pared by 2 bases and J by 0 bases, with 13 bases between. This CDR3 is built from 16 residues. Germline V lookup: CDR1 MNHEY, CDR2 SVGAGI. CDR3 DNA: TGTGCCAGCAGTTACAAGTTTAGAGCCTTGAACACTGAAGCTTTCTTT. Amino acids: CASSYKFRALNTEAFF.

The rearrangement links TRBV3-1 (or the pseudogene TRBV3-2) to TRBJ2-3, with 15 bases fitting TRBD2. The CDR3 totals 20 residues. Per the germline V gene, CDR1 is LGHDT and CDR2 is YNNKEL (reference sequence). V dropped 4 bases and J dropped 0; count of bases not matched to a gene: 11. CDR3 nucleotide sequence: TGTGCCAGCAGCCCTCCCCCCCCGGGACTAGCGGGAGGCAGCACAGATACGCAGTATTTT. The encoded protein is CASSPPPPGLAGGSTDTQYF.

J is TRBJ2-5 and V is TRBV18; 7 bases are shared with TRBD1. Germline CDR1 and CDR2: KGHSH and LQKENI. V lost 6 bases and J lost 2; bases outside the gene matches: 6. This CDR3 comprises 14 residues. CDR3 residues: CASSRGTAQETQYF. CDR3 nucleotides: TGTGCCAGCTCGCGAGGGACAGCGCAAGAGACCCAGTACTTC.